A selection of T cell receptor beta chains follows, all from one sample in a study of T cells after yellow fever vaccination. TCRdb used MiXCR to reprocess the 5' RACE reads, holding one entry per CDR3 protein. The sample carries under 300,000 distinct CDR3 sequences, about 7.1% recorded once. The source material was CD4+ T cells sorted from PBMCs, sampled 15 days after the yellow fever booster vaccination. The receptors come from a man between 25 and 39 years old who received the YFV17D yellow fever vaccine. CDR3s include the opening cysteine and the closing phenylalanine or tryptophan. Fields, in order: V gene, D gene, clone size, J gene, CDR3 DNA, CDR3 protein. A D gene is named only where the DNA matches it firmly. Where a row states a size, it is once, few, many or the class of an expanded clone; other rows omit it.

v_gene: TRBV7-2
d_gene: .
abundance: many
j_gene: TRBJ1-5
CDR3nt: TGTGCCAGCAGCTTAGGAATAAATCAGCCCCAGCATTTT
CDR3aa: CASSLGINQPQHF

v_gene: TRBV5-1
d_gene: .
abundance: few
j_gene: TRBJ2-7
CDR3nt: TGCGCCAGCAGCTTGGATTTAGGGGGAGCGTCCTACGAGCAGTACTTC
CDR3aa: CASSLDLGGASYEQYF

v_gene: TRBV20-1
d_gene: TRBD2
abundance: .
j_gene: TRBJ2-1
CDR3nt: TGCAGTGCTCTGGGAAGCGGGAGGGCCCATTATAATGAGCAGTTCTTC
CDR3aa: CSALGSGRAHYNEQFF

v_gene: TRBV7-2
d_gene: TRBD1
abundance: many
j_gene: TRBJ2-7
CDR3nt: TGTGCCAGCAGCCAGGGGGTCGTCCCTCCCTACGAGCAGTACTTC
CDR3aa: CASSQGVVPPYEQYF

v_gene: TRBV7-2
d_gene: .
abundance: many
j_gene: TRBJ2-2
CDR3nt: TGTGCCAGCAGCTTAGTCCCTCACCCAAACGGGGAGCTGTTTTTT
CDR3aa: CASSLVPHPNGELFF

v_gene: TRBV5-1
d_gene: TRBD2
abundance: .
j_gene: TRBJ2-5
CDR3nt: TGCGCCAGCAGCTCGGGACTAGCGGGAGCAGAGACCCAGTACTTC
CDR3aa: CASSSGLAGAETQYF

v_gene: TRBV6-4
d_gene: TRBD1
abundance: many
j_gene: TRBJ2-1
CDR3nt: TGTGCCAGCAAGGTGGAAGGGGGCTCAACCTACAATGAGCAGTTCTTC
CDR3aa: CASKVEGGSTYNEQFF

v_gene: TRBV4-2
d_gene: .
abundance: few
j_gene: TRBJ1-4
CDR3nt: TGTGCCAGCAGCCCTCAAGCCGGTGAAAAACTGTTTTTT
CDR3aa: CASSPQAGEKLFF

v_gene: TRBV13
d_gene: .
abundance: many
j_gene: TRBJ2-3
CDR3nt: TGTGCCAGCAGCCAGCTGGCGGGATCTAGGTATTTT
CDR3aa: CASSQLAGSRYF

v_gene: TRBV7-2
d_gene: .
abundance: once
j_gene: TRBJ2-7
CDR3nt: TGTGCCAGCAGCTCCGGTTGGGCTTCTAGGAACGAGCAGTACTTC
CDR3aa: CASSSGWASRNEQYF

v_gene: TRBV20-1
d_gene: TRBD2
abundance: few
j_gene: TRBJ2-7
CDR3nt: TGCAGTGCTAGCCGGGGGGGGGCCTCCTACGAGCAGTACTTC
CDR3aa: CSASRGGASYEQYF

v_gene: TRBV20-1
d_gene: TRBD2
abundance: .
j_gene: TRBJ2-1
CDR3nt: TGCAGTGCTAGAGTAGGTCCGAGCGGGAGACGCAATGAGCAGTTCTTC
CDR3aa: CSARVGPSGRRNEQFF

v_gene: TRBV2
d_gene: .
abundance: .
j_gene: TRBJ2-1
CDR3nt: TGTGCCAGCAAGGGCCCTCGGAGCTCCTACAATGAGCAGTTCTTC
CDR3aa: CASKGPRSSYNEQFF

v_gene: TRBV5-1
d_gene: TRBD2
abundance: .
j_gene: TRBJ2-5
CDR3nt: TGCGCCAGCAGCTTGGTGCGTAGCGGGAGGACCGAGACCCAGTACTTC
CDR3aa: CASSLVRSGRTETQYF

v_gene: TRBV20-1
d_gene: .
abundance: many
j_gene: TRBJ1-4
CDR3nt: TGCAGTGCTAGAGATCGCCAGGGACATGAAAAACTGTTTTTT
CDR3aa: CSARDRQGHEKLFF

v_gene: TRBV7-9
d_gene: TRBD2
abundance: .
j_gene: TRBJ2-7
CDR3nt: TGTGCCAGCAGCTTTTCTTGGCGGGAGTACTACGAGCAGTACTTC
CDR3aa: CASSFSWREYYEQYF

v_gene: TRBV5-1
d_gene: .
abundance: many
j_gene: TRBJ1-1
CDR3nt: TGCGCCAGCAGCTTGGGGTCTAACACTGAAGCTTTCTTT
CDR3aa: CASSLGSNTEAFF

v_gene: TRBV10-3
d_gene: .
abundance: few
j_gene: TRBJ2-1
CDR3nt: TGTGCCATCAGTGCTAAGGACGGTTACAATGAGCAGTTCTTC
CDR3aa: CAISAKDGYNEQFF

v_gene: TRBV7-9
d_gene: TRBD2
abundance: many
j_gene: TRBJ2-3
CDR3nt: TGTGCCAGCAGCTTTAAGGCTAGCGGGCTCACAGATACGCAGTATTTT
CDR3aa: CASSFKASGLTDTQYF

v_gene: TRBV20-1
d_gene: .
abundance: many
j_gene: TRBJ2-1
CDR3nt: TGCGGAGTACGGGACATCTCCTACAATGAGCAGTTCTTC
CDR3aa: CGVRDISYNEQFF

v_gene: TRBV5-1
d_gene: TRBD2
abundance: many
j_gene: TRBJ2-1
CDR3nt: TGCGCCAGCAGCTTGGCCCAGGGACTAGCGGGAGGGATTGAGCAGTTCTTC
CDR3aa: CASSLAQGLAGGIEQFF

v_gene: TRBV27
d_gene: .
abundance: few
j_gene: TRBJ2-7
CDR3nt: TGTGCCAGCAGTTTTAGGGGAGGGGGTCCCTACGAGCAGTACTTC
CDR3aa: CASSFRGGGPYEQYF

v_gene: TRBV7-2
d_gene: .
abundance: .
j_gene: TRBJ2-5
CDR3nt: TGTGCCAGCTCGGACTTCCAAGAGACCCAGTACTTC
CDR3aa: CASSDFQETQYF

v_gene: TRBV30
d_gene: .
abundance: many
j_gene: TRBJ2-1
CDR3nt: TGTGCCTGGAGTTCGACTAGTGCCCAAGAGCAGTTCTTC
CDR3aa: CAWSSTSAQEQFF

v_gene: TRBV3-1
d_gene: .
abundance: few
j_gene: TRBJ1-2
CDR3nt: TGTGCCAGCAGCCCTCTGCGGCAGGATGGCTACACCTTC
CDR3aa: CASSPLRQDGYTF

v_gene: TRBV28
d_gene: TRBD1
abundance: many
j_gene: TRBJ1-4
CDR3nt: TGTGCCAGCAGTCCAGGACAGGGGGAGTATGAAAAACTGTTTTTT
CDR3aa: CASSPGQGEYEKLFF

v_gene: TRBV7-2
d_gene: .
abundance: many
j_gene: TRBJ2-3
CDR3nt: TGTGCCAGCAGCTTCGGGCTAGCTGTCATAGATACGCAGTATTTT
CDR3aa: CASSFGLAVIDTQYF

v_gene: TRBV29-1
d_gene: .
abundance: many
j_gene: TRBJ2-5
CDR3nt: TGCAGCGTTGAGCGGCTGGAAGAGACCCAGTACTTC
CDR3aa: CSVERLEETQYF

v_gene: TRBV4-3
d_gene: TRBD1
abundance: .
j_gene: TRBJ1-6
CDR3nt: TGCGCCAGCAGCCAGACGGACAGGGCTGATTCACCCCTCCACTTT
CDR3aa: CASSQTDRADSPLHF

v_gene: TRBV4-2
d_gene: .
abundance: .
j_gene: TRBJ1-1
CDR3nt: TGTGCCAGCACCAATCATGGGGGAGGGGGCACTGAAGCTTTCTTT
CDR3aa: CASTNHGGGGTEAFF

v_gene: TRBV7-9
d_gene: TRBD1
abundance: few
j_gene: TRBJ2-1
CDR3nt: TGTGCCAGCAGCCCCCTAGGGACAGTCTATGAGCAGTTCTTC
CDR3aa: CASSPLGTVYEQFF

v_gene: TRBV12-3/TRBV12-4
d_gene: .
abundance: many
j_gene: TRBJ1-1
CDR3nt: TGTGCCAGTTCACCTGGGACGGTGAACACTGAAGCTTTCTTT
CDR3aa: CASSPGTVNTEAFF

v_gene: TRBV5-1
d_gene: .
abundance: many
j_gene: TRBJ2-6
CDR3nt: TGCGCCAGCAGCTTGGCCGGTGGGGGCCTGGCCAACGTCCTGACTTTC
CDR3aa: CASSLAGGGLANVLTF

v_gene: TRBV12-3/TRBV12-4
d_gene: TRBD1
abundance: many
j_gene: TRBJ1-2
CDR3nt: TGTGCCAGCAGTTTGACAGGGGGCTATGGCTACACCTTC
CDR3aa: CASSLTGGYGYTF

v_gene: TRBV11-2
d_gene: TRBD2
abundance: .
j_gene: TRBJ2-2
CDR3nt: TGTGCCAGCAGCCACGGTAGCGGGAGGGCCGGTCGTAACACCGGGGAGCTGTTTTTT
CDR3aa: CASSHGSGRAGRNTGELFF

v_gene: TRBV4-3
d_gene: .
abundance: .
j_gene: TRBJ2-5
CDR3nt: TGCGCCAGCAGCCAAGATAGGGGCCTCGGAAGAGAGACCCAGTACTTC
CDR3aa: CASSQDRGLGRETQYF

v_gene: TRBV7-8
d_gene: TRBD1
abundance: many
j_gene: TRBJ2-7
CDR3nt: TGTGCCAGCAGCTTAGGACAGGGGGTATATGAGCAGTACTTC
CDR3aa: CASSLGQGVYEQYF

v_gene: TRBV10-3
d_gene: TRBD2
abundance: .
j_gene: TRBJ2-7
CDR3nt: TGTGCCATCTGGCGGGAGGGTTCCTACGAGCAGTACTTC
CDR3aa: CAIWREGSYEQYF